This T cell receptor (beta chain) was profiled in a study of T cell changes during pregnancy in multiple sclerosis. This CDR3 contains 16 residues. The germline V gene encodes CDR1 MNHNY and CDR2 SVGAGI (reference sequence). The V and J ends lost 7 bases and 8 bases, in that order; junction bases with no gene match: 14. Data came from immunoSEQ multiplex PCR; TCRdb stores just in-frame clones and leaves some out. Of approximately 83,000 clones in the sample, approximately 94% were seen once. The chain links TRBV6-6 to TRBJ2-1, with 10 bases aligning to TRBD2. Here the sequenced sample was peripheral blood, taken in the third trimester of pregnancy. The origin of this receptor is a female donor with multiple sclerosis, enrolled in a pregnancy study. DNA for the CDR3: TGTGCCAGCACCCCCCCCGCGGCTAGCGGGAGTGATGAGCAGTTCTTC. It is translated as CASTPPAASGSDEQFF.